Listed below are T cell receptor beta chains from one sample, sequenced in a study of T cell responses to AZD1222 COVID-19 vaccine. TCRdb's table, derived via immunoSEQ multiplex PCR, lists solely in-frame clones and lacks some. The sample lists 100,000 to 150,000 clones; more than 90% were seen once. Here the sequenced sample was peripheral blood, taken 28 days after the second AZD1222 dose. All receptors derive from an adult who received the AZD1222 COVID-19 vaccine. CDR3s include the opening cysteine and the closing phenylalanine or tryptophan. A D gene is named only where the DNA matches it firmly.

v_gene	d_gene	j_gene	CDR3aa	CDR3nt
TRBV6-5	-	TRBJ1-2	CASSYTNPGINYGYTF	TGTGCCAGCAGTTACACAAACCCCGGGATTAACTATGGCTACACCTTC
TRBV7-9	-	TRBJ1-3	CASSLDGSGNTIYF	TGTGCCAGCAGCTTAGATGGTTCTGGAAACACCATATATTTT
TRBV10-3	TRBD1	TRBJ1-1	CAIRGNDRATEAFF	TGTGCCATCAGGGGGAATGACAGGGCCACTGAAGCTTTCTTT
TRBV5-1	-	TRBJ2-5	CASSFSSSSGTQYF	TGCGCCAGCAGCTTTTCTAGTTCGAGTGGGACCCAGTACTTC
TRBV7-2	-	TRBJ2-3	CASSLEGPDTQYF	TGTGCCAGCAGCTTAGAGGGGCCAGATACGCAGTATTTT
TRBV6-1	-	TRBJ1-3	CASSEDPGNTIYF	TGTGCCAGCAGTGAGGATCCTGGAAACACCATATATTTT
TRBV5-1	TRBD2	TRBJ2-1	CASSLGGTSGYNEQFF	TGCGCCAGCAGCTTGGGTGGGACTAGCGGCTACAATGAGCAGTTCTTC
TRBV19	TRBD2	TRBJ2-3	CASSIGAGESDTQYF	TGTGCCAGTAGTATTGGCGCGGGAGAGTCAGATACGCAGTATTTT
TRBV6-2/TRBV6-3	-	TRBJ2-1	CASSRDWNLYNEQFF	TGTGCCAGCAGTCGAGACTGGAACCTCTACAATGAGCAGTTCTTC
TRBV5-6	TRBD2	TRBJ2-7	CASSPGLDHYEQYF	TGTGCCAGCAGCCCGGGACTAGACCACTACGAGCAGTACTTC